This TCR beta chain was recorded in a study of control samples from healthy donors and cancer patients. This table comes from immunoSEQ multiplex PCR, and its TCRdb copy is limited to in-frame clones, with some not included. The sample has some 70,000 clones; under 85% are singletons. The CDR3 runs 17 residues. Germline values: CDR1 MNHNS, CDR2 SASEGT. Trimming left V 1 base short and J 3 bases short, with 16 bases between. The sequence was obtained from a man in his 60s in good health. The sample taken for sequencing was blood. The gene calls are TRBV6-1 and TRBJ2-1; possibly TRBD2 for D (5 bases). The CDR3 DNA sequence: TGTGCCAGCAGTGAAGAGTCTAGCTTTGAGGACTACAATGAGCAGTTCTTC. Encoded protein: CASSEESSFEDYNEQFF.